This T cell receptor (beta chain) comes out of a study of cytomegalovirus exposure and HLA in healthy donors. Study-level background: Around 78 million unique TCR sequences came from HLA-typed donors in an early release. Genotyping showed around 80% of about 370 donors falling in the Caucasian-associated ancestry cluster. General study points: For TCR beta chains, V- and J-gene trimming was later linked to a missense DCLRE1C variant. A previous analysis found most TCR beta V segments productive roughly 90% or roughly 30% of the time.

After removal of 3 bases from V and 2 bases from J, the junction contained 5 bases not matched to a gene. The CDR3 is 16 amino acids. CDR1 KGHSH and CDR2 LQKENI come from the germline V gene. It was with 60 Vbeta and 13 Jbeta primers that the PCR ran. Only in-frame clones appear in the TCRdb table, and some are missing; sequencing was by immunoSEQ multiplex PCR. Among approximately 130,000 clones, over 60% were seen once, and the ten largest hold about 3%. As concerns this clone: The antigen remains unidentified.

The chain is built from TRBV18 and TRBJ2-1, with 9 bases identical to TRBD2. The TCR comes from a man aged 25 to 40 in good health and CMV-seronegative. Sequencing was performed on PBMCs. The CDR3 DNA reads as TGTGCCAGCTCACCCCGGACTAGCGTGGCCTACAATGAGCAGTTCTTC. It codes for CASSPRTSVAYNEQFF.